This is a list of T cell receptor beta chains from one sample in a study of blood T cells in healthy people across ages. Each CDR3 protein gets one entry after TCRdb re-called the 5' RACE reads with MiXCR. The profile shows 1.2 million to 1.5 million distinct CDR3 sequences, approximately 60% of them singletons. Sequenced input: blood. All receptors derive from a man between 18 and 29 years old in good health. CDR3s include the opening cysteine and the closing phenylalanine or tryptophan. A D gene is named only where the DNA matches it firmly. Some rows mark clone size as missing; the rest say once, few, many or name a class of expanded clone.

CDR3nt | CDR3aa | abundance | j_gene | d_gene | v_gene
TGCAGTGCTTCAGGACTAGCGGGAGAGTTGGGTGAGCAGTTCTTC | CSASGLAGELGEQFF | NA | TRBJ2-1 | TRBD2 | TRBV20-1
TGCAGTGCTAGACGGGGGACAACTACACGAGACTCCTACGAGCAGTACTTC | CSARRGTTTRDSYEQYF | NA | TRBJ2-7 | NA | TRBV20-1
TGCAGTGCGCAACTAGCGGCCTCGGTATCCTACAATGAGCAGTTCTTC | CSAQLAASVSYNEQFF | few | TRBJ2-1 | TRBD2 | TRBV20-1
TGCGCCAGCAGCCCGGTCCCCTTTGGACAGGGGACAACCTACGAGCAGTACTTC | CASSPVPFGQGTTYEQYF | few | TRBJ2-7 | TRBD1 | TRBV5-1
TGTGCCAGCAGTTACTCGGGGGATGGAGCCTCCGAGCAGTACTTC | CASSYSGDGASEQYF | NA | TRBJ2-7 | NA | TRBV6-6
TGTGCCAGCAGCCAAGGAGCGGGGGCAAACACCGGGGAGCTGTTTTTT | CASSQGAGANTGELFF | NA | TRBJ2-2 | TRBD2 | TRBV4-2
TGTGCCAGCAGCCACGGACGTTCGGAGACCCAGTACTTC | CASSHGRSETQYF | NA | TRBJ2-5 | NA | TRBV6-2/TRBV6-3
TGTGCCAGCAGCCAAGGGACAGGGCACACAGATACGCAGTATTTT | CASSQGTGHTDTQYF | few | TRBJ2-3 | TRBD1 | TRBV4-2
TGCGCCAGCAGCCAAGGACTTTCCGTTGCCTACGAGCAGTACTTC | CASSQGLSVAYEQYF | NA | TRBJ2-7 | NA | TRBV4-3
TGCAGCGTTGAGGTGGGGGGAGAAGCTTTCTTT | CSVEVGGEAFF | NA | TRBJ1-1 | NA | TRBV29-1
TGCGCCAGCAGCCAAGATGGAACAGGGGCATTCAATCAGCCCCAGCATTTT | CASSQDGTGAFNQPQHF | NA | TRBJ1-5 | TRBD1 | TRBV4-1
TGTGCCAGCACCCATGGGGTCGCCAGCTTGAACACTGAAGCTTTCTTT | CASTHGVASLNTEAFF | NA | TRBJ1-1 | NA | TRBV25-1
TGTGCCAGCAGCTTAAGCAGGGCGTCATACTACGAGCAGTACTTC | CASSLSRASYYEQYF | NA | TRBJ2-7 | NA | TRBV7-2
TGTGCCTGCAGTTCCGGGACAGCCGGGAATGAGCAGTTCTTC | CACSSGTAGNEQFF | NA | TRBJ2-1 | TRBD1 | TRBV6-1
TGTGCCAGCAGCTTGATTTCAGGGCGCCCTAATCCACCCCTCCACTTT | CASSLISGRPNPPLHF | NA | TRBJ1-6 | NA | TRBV7-9
TGTGCCAGCAGCCAGCCCGGAGGGTGGGCTTTCTTT | CASSQPGGWAFF | NA | TRBJ1-1 | NA | TRBV4-2
TGTGCCAGCAGTACTATCCGGGACAGGGCCTACGAGCAGTACTTC | CASSTIRDRAYEQYF | NA | TRBJ2-7 | TRBD1 | TRBV27
TGTGCCACCACCCGCAACACTGAAGCTTTCTTT | CATTRNTEAFF | NA | TRBJ1-1 | NA | TRBV24-1
TGTAGCGTTGGCAGGGAGGGAGTAATAGACAATGAGCAGTTCTTC | CSVGREGVIDNEQFF | NA | TRBJ2-1 | TRBD2 | TRBV29-1
TGTGCCAGCAGTTATTCAACGGGAGCGGTCTATGGCTACACCTTC | CASSYSTGAVYGYTF | few | TRBJ1-2 | NA | TRBV6-2/TRBV6-3
TGTGCCAGCAGCGAGAGACAGGGAATCACCTACGAGCAGTACTTC | CASSERQGITYEQYF | once | TRBJ2-7 | TRBD1 | TRBV9
TGTGCCAGCAGTTTAGGCATTTGGGGGGTAGGGAATGAGCAGTTCTTC | CASSLGIWGVGNEQFF | NA | TRBJ2-1 | NA | TRBV12-3/TRBV12-4
TGCGCCAGCAGTGATCCGGGACAGTTCGCAGATACGCAGTATTTT | CASSDPGQFADTQYF | NA | TRBJ2-3 | TRBD1 | TRBV10-1
TGTGCCAGCAGCTTATTTGGGGTCAGGAACACTGAAGCTTTCTTT | CASSLFGVRNTEAFF | few | TRBJ1-1 | NA | TRBV7-2
TGTGCCAGCAGCCAAGAACAGAGCGCCGGACGCAACGAGCAGTACTTC | CASSQEQSAGRNEQYF | NA | TRBJ2-7 | NA | TRBV3-1
TGTGCCATCAGGCGACTAGCCAGTGCTAATGAGCAGTTCTTC | CAIRRLASANEQFF | few | TRBJ2-1 | TRBD2 | TRBV10-3
TGTGCCAGCAGCCCGACAGGGGGTGACTATGGCTACACCTTC | CASSPTGGDYGYTF | many | TRBJ1-2 | TRBD1 | TRBV7-2
TGTGCCAGCAACGGAGCGGGGGGGAACACCGGGGAGCTGTTTTTT | CASNGAGGNTGELFF | once | TRBJ2-2 | TRBD2 | TRBV6-5
TGTGCCAGCAGCTTAGCGGGACAGGGGCCCGGCTACACCTTC | CASSLAGQGPGYTF | NA | TRBJ1-2 | TRBD1 | TRBV7-9
TGTGCCAGCAGCGTAGACAGGGCTCACGAGCAGTACTTC | CASSVDRAHEQYF | NA | TRBJ2-7 | TRBD1 | TRBV6-5
TGTGCCAGCAGTGACCCGGGACTAGCGGGGGAACAAGAGACCCAGTTCTTC | CASSDPGLAGEQETQFF | NA | TRBJ2-1 | TRBD2 | TRBV7-2
TGCAGTGCTATTAGCGGGGGGACCACCACAGATACGCAGTATTTT | CSAISGGTTTDTQYF | few | TRBJ2-3 | TRBD2 | TRBV20-1
TGTGCCATCAGAGAGACCCAGTACTTC | CAIRETQYF | NA | TRBJ2-5 | NA | TRBV10-3
TGCAGCGTTCTCAACACCGGGGAGCTGTTTTTT | CSVLNTGELFF | few | TRBJ2-2 | NA | TRBV29-1
TGTGCCAGCAGCCAACAAGTCGACTATGGCTACACCTTC | CASSQQVDYGYTF | few | TRBJ1-2 | NA | TRBV3-1
TGCAGCGTTGACGGGGGACTCTCGAATGAGCAGTTCTTC | CSVDGGLSNEQFF | few | TRBJ2-1 | NA | TRBV29-1
TGTGCCAGCAGTGAACAGGGCGGGAGCTCCTACGAGCAGTACTTC | CASSEQGGSSYEQYF | NA | TRBJ2-7 | TRBD2 | TRBV6-1
TGTGCCATCAGTGAGTCAAAGACAGCCTATAATTCACCCCTCCACTTT | CAISESKTAYNSPLHF | few | TRBJ1-6 | NA | TRBV10-3
TGCAGCGTTGGGACCACCGTCGGACTAGCGGGCCTGTCCAATGAGCAGTTCTTC | CSVGTTVGLAGLSNEQFF | NA | TRBJ2-1 | TRBD2 | TRBV29-1
TGTGCCAGCAGCGTAGAGGGCGCCGCCTACGAGCAGTACTTC | CASSVEGAAYEQYF | NA | TRBJ2-7 | NA | TRBV9
TGCGCCAGCAGCAAGACTAGCGGGAGCCTCTACGAGCAGTACTTC | CASSKTSGSLYEQYF | few | TRBJ2-7 | TRBD2 | TRBV4-1
TGTGCCAGCACCACCTCTTGGGAGACACCTAGCTCTGGGGCCAACGTCCTGACTTTC | CASTTSWETPSSGANVLTF | many | TRBJ2-6 | NA | TRBV6-1
TGTGCCAGCAGTTACGAGGAAATTGAGCAGTTCTTC | CASSYEEIEQFF | few | TRBJ2-1 | NA | TRBV6-2/TRBV6-3
TGTGCCAGCAGTTTTGTCGGACAAATAAGCGATGGCTACACCTTC | CASSFVGQISDGYTF | NA | TRBJ1-2 | NA | TRBV28
TGTGCCAGCAGGTATGCAGGTGGGCAAGAGTCGCAGTATTTT | CASRYAGGQESQYF | NA | TRBJ2-3 | NA | TRBV6-2/TRBV6-3
TGTGCCAGCAGTTACTCGGGCCGGCGGATTCGCACAGATACGCAGTATTTT | CASSYSGRRIRTDTQYF | NA | TRBJ2-3 | NA | TRBV6-2/TRBV6-3
TGTGCCAGCAGCCTCGCCCGGGATATAGAAGCTTTCTTT | CASSLARDIEAFF | NA | TRBJ1-1 | NA | TRBV4-2
TGTGCCAGCAGTTTCTATAGCGGGGACGACAATGAGCAGTACTTC | CASSFYSGDDNEQYF | NA | TRBJ2-5 | TRBD2 | TRBV12-3/TRBV12-4
TGTGCCAGCGCCCATGCCGCGGGAGAGCAGTTCTTC | CASAHAAGEQFF | NA | TRBJ2-1 | NA | TRBV3-1
TGCAGTGCTAGAGTTGCAGGGCGCAGGTCTGGGGCCAACGTCCTGACTTTC | CSARVAGRRSGANVLTF | NA | TRBJ2-6 | NA | TRBV20-1